This T cell receptor beta chain was captured in a study of T-cell memory formation after mild COVID-19. There are a few counts of this clonotype. Its antigen remains unidentified. CDR1 and CDR2 (germline): SNHLY, FYNNEI. There are 11 residues in the CDR3. The germline V and J ends were trimmed by 6 bases and 8 bases, with 10 bases remaining between them. TCR alpha and TCR beta cDNA libraries carrying sample barcodes and UMIs were produced by 5'RACE using constant-segment primers. TCRdb used MiXCR to reprocess the 5' RACE reads, holding one entry per CDR3 protein. The sample lists hundreds of thousands of distinct CDR3 sequences, approximately 15% occurring once. General study results and limits: Clones that contracted from day 15 to 85 were balanced CD4/CD8, while later expanders leaned CD4+. The study found contracting CD4+ clones mainly in CM and EM and contracting CD8+ clones in EMRA.

Sequencing input: PBMCs or a T cell subset sorted from them (not recorded which). This chain links TRBV2 with TRBJ1-2, with D unresolved. This TCR was sampled from an adult woman who had mild COVID-19 (a few samples of this study predate the infection). Cell type and time point are not known. Here the CDR3 DNA reads TGTGCCAGCAGCGACGAGAGGGGCTACACCTTC. Translating gives CASSDERGYTF. The whole variable domain, filled in from reference TRBV2 and TRBJ1-2, reads EPEVTQTPSHQVTQMGQEVILRCVPISNHLYFYWYRQILGQKVEFLVSFYNNEISEKSEIFDDQFSVERPDGSNFTLKIRSTKLEDSAMYFCASSDERGYTFGSGTRLTVV.